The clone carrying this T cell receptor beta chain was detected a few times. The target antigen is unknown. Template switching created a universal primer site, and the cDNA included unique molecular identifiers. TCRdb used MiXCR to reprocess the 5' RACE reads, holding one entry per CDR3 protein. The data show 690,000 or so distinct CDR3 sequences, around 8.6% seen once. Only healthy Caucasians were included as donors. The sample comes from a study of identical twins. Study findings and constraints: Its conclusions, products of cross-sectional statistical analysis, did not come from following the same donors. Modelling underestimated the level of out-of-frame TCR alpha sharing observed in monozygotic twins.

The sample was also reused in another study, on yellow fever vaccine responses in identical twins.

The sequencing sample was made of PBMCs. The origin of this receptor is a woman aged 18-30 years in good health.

The CDR3 protein is CASSSAVAGAGETQYF. The CDR3 coding sequence is TGTGCCAGCAGTTCCGCAGTAGCGGGAGCGGGTGAGACCCAGTACTTC. This sequence joins TRBV6-2 or TRBV6-3 and TRBJ2-5; 9 bases fit TRBD2. The J segment lost 5 bases and the V segment lost 4 bases, leaving 11 bases of the junction unmatched. CDR3 length: 16 amino acids. Germline CDR1 and CDR2: MNHEY and SVGEGT.